The 21 T cell receptor beta chains given below trace back to one sample, sequenced in a study of blood T cell repertoires in COVID-19. TCRdb's table, derived via immunoSEQ multiplex PCR, lists solely in-frame clones and lacks some. The sample includes roughly 100,000 clones, roughly 80% seen only once; the top ten take approximately 15%. Input material: peripheral blood. The receptors originated from a woman of 80 years or more with acute or convalescent COVID-19.

This clone was seen a handful of times. This rearrangement joins TRBV5-5 to TRBJ1-2, with D maybe TRBD1 (6 bases). The germline CDR1 and CDR2 sequences are SGHKS and YYEKEE (reference sequence). V lost 0 bases and J 7 bases, leaving 16 bases between the germline ends. CDR3 size: 15 residues. CDR3 in DNA: TGTGCCAGCAGCTTGGGTCTTCAGGGGAGGGGTGGCTACACCTTC. Protein: CASSLGLQGRGGYTF.

The gene calls are TRBV18 and TRBJ2-3; 8 nucleotides match TRBD1. The CDR3 sequence is 16 residues long. V trimming: 8 bases; J trimming: 1 base; junction bases outside the gene matches: 11. Germline V lookup: CDR1 KGHSH, CDR2 LQKENI. The CDR3 DNA sequence: TGTGCCAGCCTACCCAAACCGGGACAGGGCACAGATACGCAGTATTTT. This encodes CASLPKPGQGTDTQYF.

The chain joins TRBV3-1 (or the pseudogene TRBV3-2) to TRBJ1-1, with a weak D call TRBD1 (6 bases). V dropped 10 bases and J dropped 7 bases, with 22 bases sitting between them. This CDR3 contains 14 residues. CDR1 is LGHDT and CDR2 is YNNKEL in the germline V gene (reference sequence). CDR3 loop: CATADWDNAGEAFF. In DNA form, the CDR3 reads TGTGCCACCGCCGACTGGGACAACGCGGGTGAAGCTTTCTTT.

The chain uses TRBV10-3 and TRBJ2-2, with 7 positions matching TRBD1. V was clipped by 9 bases and J by 1 base; unmatched bases: 2. In germline, CDR1 is ENHRY, CDR2 SYGVKD. The CDR3 extends over 13 amino acids. The CDR3, as DNA: TGTGCCATTCAGGGGGAGAACACCGGGGAGCTGTTTTTT. Its translation: CAIQGENTGELFF.

The CDR3 reads CASRIGFRTGHTEAFF. DNA for the CDR3: TGTGCCAGCAGAATCGGATTTAGGACAGGCCACACTGAAGCTTTCTTT. The chain carries TRBV27 and TRBJ1-1; 7 bases align to TRBD1. This CDR3 is built from 16 residues. J lost 3 bases, V lost 6 bases, and 13 bases had no gene match. The germline gives CDR1 MNHEY, CDR2 SMNVEV (reference sequence).

The chain uses TRBV15 and TRBJ2-1; the match to TRBD2 covers 7 bases. In germline, CDR1 is LNHNV, CDR2 YYDKDF (reference sequence). V lost 0 bases, J lost 1 base, and 3 bases stayed unmatched. The CDR3 runs 16 residues. The CDR3 region is CATSRDTAGSYNEQFF. The DNA for the CDR3 is TGTGCCACCAGCAGAGATACAGCGGGGTCCTACAATGAGCAGTTCTTC.

This chain connects TRBV29-1 to TRBJ2-5; tentative D call: TRBD2 (6 bases). Germline V gives CDR1 SQVTM, CDR2 ANQGSEA. The CDR3 length is 13 residues. The germline V and J ends were trimmed by 4 bases and 3 bases, with 12 bases remaining between them. The CDR3 protein is CSVVEGGEETQYF. Written as DNA, the CDR3 is TGCAGCGTTGTAGAGGGAGGCGAAGAGACCCAGTACTTC.

V usage is TRBV7-9 and J usage is TRBJ2-7; D uncertain. Germline-derived CDR1 and CDR2 are SEHNR and FQNEAQ (reference sequence). The length of the CDR3 is 12 residues. The V and J ends lost 1 base and 7 bases respectively, with 8 bases between them. In nucleotides, the CDR3 is TGTGCCAGCAGCTTAGGGGCCCCAGAGCAGTACGTC. It yields the protein CASSLGAPEQYV.

This chain uses TRBV10-2 with TRBJ2-3, with D possibly TRBD1 on 5 matching bases. Trimming left V 6 bases short and J 5 bases short, with 12 bases between. The CDR3 has 13 residues. The germline CDR1 and CDR2 sequences are WSHSY and SAAADI. CDR3 DNA: TGCGCCAGCAGCGCAGGGATAGGAGATACGCAGTATTTT. This sequence encodes CASSAGIGDTQYF.

The rearrangement joins TRBV27 to TRBJ2-2, with TRBD2 as a possible D gene (6 bases). Trimming stripped 4 bases from V and 3 bases from J, with 6 bases between. Germline CDR1 and CDR2: MNHEY and SMNVEV (reference sequence). The CDR3 has 13 amino acids. In nucleotides, the CDR3 is TGTGCCAGCAGTTGGAGGGACACCGGGGAGCTGTTTTTT. Translation gives CASSWRDTGELFF.

The chain combines TRBV6-1 with TRBJ2-3; possible D gene TRBD2, 6 bases. Trimming removed 4 bases at V and 0 bases at J, with 17 bases between. The CDR3 is 17 amino acids. Germline V gene sequence: CDR1 MNHNS, CDR2 SASEGT. The CDR3: CASSVWGGDGSTDTQYF. DNA for the CDR3: TGTGCCAGCAGTGTGTGGGGCGGGGACGGTAGCACAGATACGCAGTATTTT.

This chain uses TRBV15 with TRBJ1-2, with 10 bases identical to TRBD1. The V gene's germline CDR1 is LNHNV and CDR2 YYDKDF (reference sequence). The CDR3 has 16 amino acids. The V segment lost 1 base and the J segment 4 bases; nucleotides outside the gene matches: 6. CDR3 in DNA: TGTGCCACCAGCAGAGGGGGGACAGGGGACCTCTATGGCTACACCTTC. Its protein is CATSRGGTGDLYGYTF.

The chain carries TRBV18 and TRBJ1-2; the match to TRBD1 covers 12 bases. The V segment lost 2 bases and the J segment 1 base; nucleotides outside the gene matches: 2. Germline V gene sequence: CDR1 KGHSH, CDR2 LQKENI. The CDR3 extends over 16 amino acids. The CDR3 here is CASSPGTGGDNYGYTF. DNA of the CDR3: TGTGCCAGCTCACCAGGGACAGGGGGCGATAACTATGGCTACACCTTC. The full variable domain, with the rest looked up from reference TRBV18 and TRBJ1-2, is NAGVMQNPRHLVRRRGQEARLRCSPMKGHSHVYWYRQLPEEGLKFMVYLQKENIIDESGMPKERFSAEFPKEGPSILRIQQVVRGDSAAYFCASSPGTGGDNYGYTFGSGTRLTVV.

The CDR3 DNA follows: TGCGCCAGCAGCTTGGTGGGACTGGGGAACACTGAAGCTTTCTTT. Amino acid sequence: CASSLVGLGNTEAFF. The chain joins TRBV5-1 to TRBJ1-1; D is possibly TRBD1 (5 bases). The CDR3 runs to 15 residues. Germline values: CDR1 SGHRS, CDR2 YFSETQ. The V end was cut by 0 bases, the J end by 1 base, with 10 bases between. The whole variable domain, filled in from reference TRBV5-1 and TRBJ1-1, reads KAGVTQTPRYLIKTRGQQVTLSCSPISGHRSVSWYQQTPGQGLQFLFEYFSETQRNKGNFPGRFSGRQFSNSRSEMNVSTLELGDSALYLCASSLVGLGNTEAFFGQGTRLTVV.

The chain employs TRBV10-3 and TRBJ1-1; the D gene is possibly TRBD1 (6 bases). The V gene lost 0 bases and the J gene lost 0 bases, with 11 bases spanning the gap. The CDR3 is made up of 16 amino acids. CDR1 is ENHRY, CDR2 SYGVKD, per germline. The CDR3 protein is CAISESRGALNTEAFF. The DNA for the CDR3 is TGTGCCATCAGTGAGTCCCGGGGGGCCCTGAACACTGAAGCTTTCTTT.

The gene calls are TRBV29-1 and TRBJ1-1; 7 bases are shared with TRBD1. The V segment lost 7 bases and the J segment 7 bases; nucleotides outside the gene matches: 6. The CDR3 totals 11 residues. CDR1 SQVTM and CDR2 ANQGSEA come from the germline V gene. CDR3 DNA: TGCAGCGGAACAGGGGCGGGTGAAGCTTTCTTT. It translates to CSGTGAGEAFF.

The chain combines TRBV24-1 with TRBJ2-5; D unclear. The CDR3 spans 14 residues. With 4 bases removed from V and 5 bases from J, the gap between germline ends came to 13 bases. CDR1 KGHDR and CDR2 SFDVKD come from the germline V gene. The CDR3 DNA follows: TGTGCCACCAGTGAAGACCCATCGCGGGAGACCCAGTACTTC. Translation: CATSEDPSRETQYF.

V usage is TRBV24-1 and J usage is TRBJ2-3; D is possibly TRBD1 (6 bases). The V gene's germline CDR1 is KGHDR and CDR2 SFDVKD. V lost 4 bases and J 0 bases, leaving 13 bases between the germline ends. The CDR3 length is 16 residues. The CDR3 region is CATSDLTGTSTDTQYF. The DNA for the CDR3 is TGTGCCACCAGTGACCTAACAGGGACCAGCACAGATACGCAGTATTTT.

V usage is TRBV19 and J usage is TRBJ1-4; D is unresolved. V gave up 7 bases and J gave up 0 bases, with 9 bases separating them. The CDR3 covers 14 residues. In germline, CDR1 is LNHDA, CDR2 SQIVND (reference sequence). For the CDR3, the DNA is TGTGCCAGTACTTTCACGGCAACTAATGAAAAACTGTTTTTT. Residues: CASTFTATNEKLFF.

This clone was detected only a few times. The chain links TRBV19 to TRBJ2-5; tentative D call: TRBD2 (6 bases). The germline V gene has CDR1 LNHDA and CDR2 SQIVND (reference sequence). CDR3 length: 14 residues. The ends were cut back, 3 bases at V and 1 base at J, with 9 bases in the middle. The CDR3 DNA reads as TGTGCCAGTAGTATTGGGGGGTCCCAAGAGACCCAGTACTTC. Translation: CASSIGGSQETQYF.

Note on this clone: Other nucleotide sequences from this sample produce the same CDR3. This rearrangement joins TRBV7-9 to TRBJ2-1, with D possibly matching TRBD1 (6 bases). Trimming removed 5 bases from V and 0 bases from J, with 11 bases in between. Germline V CDR1 and CDR2: SEHNR, FQNEAQ (reference sequence). CDR3 length: 15 residues. CDR3: CASSQRGSSYNEQFF. The CDR3 region has the DNA TGTGCCAGCAGCCAAAGGGGGAGCTCCTACAATGAGCAGTTCTTC.